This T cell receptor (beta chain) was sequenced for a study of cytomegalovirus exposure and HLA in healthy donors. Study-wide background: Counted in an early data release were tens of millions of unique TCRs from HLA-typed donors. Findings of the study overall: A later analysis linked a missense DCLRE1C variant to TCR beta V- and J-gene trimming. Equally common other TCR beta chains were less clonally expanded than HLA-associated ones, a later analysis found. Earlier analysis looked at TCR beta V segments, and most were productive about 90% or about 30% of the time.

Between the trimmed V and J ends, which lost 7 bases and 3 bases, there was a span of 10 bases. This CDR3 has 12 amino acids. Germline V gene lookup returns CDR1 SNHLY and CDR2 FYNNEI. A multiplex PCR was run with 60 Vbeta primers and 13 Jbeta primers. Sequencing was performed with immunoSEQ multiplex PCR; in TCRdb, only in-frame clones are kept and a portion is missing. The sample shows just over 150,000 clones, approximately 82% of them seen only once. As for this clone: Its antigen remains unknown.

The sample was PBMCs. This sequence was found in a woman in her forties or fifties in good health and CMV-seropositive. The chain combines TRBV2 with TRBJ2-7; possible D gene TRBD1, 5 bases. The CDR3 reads CASKVGVYEQYF. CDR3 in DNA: TGTGCCAGCAAAGTAGGGGTCTACGAGCAGTACTTC.